This paragraph covers one TCR beta chain sequence. Its cognate antigen is unknown. CDR3 length: 18 amino acids. Germline CDR1 SGDLS, CDR2 YYNGEE. V shed 0 bases, J shed 3 bases, and the junction held 8 bases outside the gene matches. Sequencing used immunoSEQ multiplex PCR; TCRdb keeps in-frame clones, though not all of them. The data contain about 140,000 clones, around 80% of them singletons. Cryopreserved PBMCs were the source of around 2 micrograms of genomic DNA, which went to TCR beta libraries. The source of the sample is a study of cytotoxic CD8 clonotypes in ibrutinib-treated CLL. Study-wide results and limits: Clonality increased with ibrutinib response but returned toward baseline at progression. Sampling times differed between sustained-remission and progressing patients. Against age-matched healthy donors, baseline clonality ran higher and tracked circulating CD8+ T-cell counts.

The sequence was collected from a human donor with chronic lymphocytic leukemia. V and J are TRBV9 and TRBJ2-7, with TRBD2 matching over 14 bases. Sequenced here: PBMCs, sampled after 36 months of ibrutinib treatment. CDR3 sequence: CASSVGATSGRVLYEQYF. DNA of the CDR3: TGTGCCAGCAGCGTAGGGGCGACTAGCGGGAGGGTCCTCTACGAGCAGTACTTC.